Given below is one T cell receptor (beta chain) in context. Its antigen is unknown. The sequence runs out 3 residues before the end of the CDR3; the remainder is reconstructed from the germline J gene. The sample originates from a study of T cells in women clearing cervical HPV infection. About the research overall: Controls gave blood once infection was undetectable; cases at lesion identification. Cases' blood sampling followed lesion detection by median roughly 160 days (90 to 200). Study-wide findings and caveats: It is unknown whether associations predate infection; no effector/memory or HPV-specific sorting.

The assay was immunoSEQ multiplex PCR, and TCRdb's table has in-frame clones only and misses some. The sample table sets out about 32,000 clones. V lost 1 base to trimming and J lost 2 bases, with 5 bases between them. This CDR3 is built from 14 residues. Germline V gene lookup returns CDR1 LNHDA and CDR2 SQIVND (reference sequence). The V gene is TRBV19, the J gene TRBJ2-2; D is ambiguous. Sequenced material: blood buffy coat. This clonotype was sampled from a woman aged 18 to 75 with a cervical HPV16 infection that either progressed to CIN3+ or cleared (not recorded which). CDR3 sequence: CASSIGGNTGELFF. The sequenced CDR3 bases are TGTGCCAGTAGTATAGGCGGAAACACCGGGGAG. The whole variable domain, remainder taken from reference TRBV19 and TRBJ2-2, is DGGITQSPKYLFRKEGQNVTLSCEQNLNHDAMYWYRQDPGQGLRLIYYSQIVNDFQKGDIAEGYSVSREKKESFPLTVTSAQKNPTAFYLCASSIGGNTGELFFGEGSRLTVL.